The 28 T cell receptor beta chains reported below all come from one sample, sequenced in a study of shared clonotypes between healthy human individuals. Sequenced by immunoSEQ multiplex PCR; TCRdb stores in-frame clones only, minus some. The sample lists about 990,000 clones, 75% to 85% occurring once. Sequencing was done on a sample of memory CD4+ T cells from PBMCs. Subset here: CD45RA-negative fraction. The source of these receptors is a man younger than 35 in good health. Some clones in this sample may be carry-over from other donors' samples.

Remarks on this clone: This likely came from a read error, as a far larger clone is one base away. The chain employs TRBV14 and TRBJ2-7; D possibly corresponds to TRBD1 (5 bases). V lost 4 bases and J 2 bases, leaving 15 bases between the germline ends. The CDR3 totals 15 residues. CDR1 and CDR2 (germline): SGHDN, FVKESK. This CDR3 is CASSPLTGFPYEQYF. In DNA form, the CDR3 reads TGTGCCAGCAGCCCTCTTACAGGCTTCCCCTACGAGCAGTACTTC. Full variable domain (remainder filled in from reference TRBV14 and TRBJ2-7): EAGVTQFPSHSVIEKGQTVTLRCDPISGHDNLYWYRRVMGKEIKFLLHFVKESKQDESGMPNNRFLAERTGGTYSTLKVQPAELEDSGVYFCASSPLTGFPYEQYFGPGTRLTVT.

This clone was observed a single time. The CDR3 region has the DNA TGTGCCATCAGGCGGGGAACAGGGGACACTGAAGCTTTCTTT. Translation gives CAIRRGTGDTEAFF. The chain is built from TRBV10-3 and TRBJ1-1; 7 positions agree with TRBD1. Germline V gives CDR1 ENHRY, CDR2 SYGVKD. The CDR3 contains 14 residues. The J segment lost 3 bases and the V segment lost 6 bases, leaving 7 bases of the junction unmatched.

This clone was picked up a small number of times. This chain uses TRBV5-1 with TRBJ2-5, with D possibly matching TRBD1 (6 bases). This CDR3 has 15 residues. Trimming shortened V by 0 bases and J by 2 bases, and 11 bases separated the two germline ends. Germline V gives CDR1 SGHRS, CDR2 YFSETQ. CDR3 sequence reads: CASSLGGPRQETQYF. CDR3 DNA sequence: TGCGCCAGCAGCTTGGGGGGGCCGAGGCAAGAGACCCAGTACTTC.

This clone was seen only a few times. The V call is TRBV19, the J call TRBJ1-2, with D possibly TRBD1 on 5 matching bases. The ends were cut back, 6 bases at V and 6 bases at J, with 17 bases in the middle. CDR1 and CDR2 from the germline V gene are LNHDA and SQIVND (reference sequence). This CDR3 region has 14 residues. CDR3 DNA sequence: TGTGCCAGTAGAAGGAGGGACTTAGGGGATGGCTACACCTTC. Amino acids: CASRRRDLGDGYTF.

This clone was observed a single time. The V and J genes are TRBV5-4 and TRBJ2-7; 11 bases are a match to TRBD2. In germline, CDR1 is SGHNT, CDR2 YYREEE (reference sequence). The CDR3 is 17 amino acids. After removal of 0 bases from V and 5 bases from J, the junction contained 10 bases not matched to a gene. The CDR3: CASSLGLAGNSLNEQYF. The CDR3 region has the DNA TGTGCCAGCAGCTTGGGACTAGCGGGAAACTCCCTTAACGAGCAGTACTTC.

This rearrangement joins TRBV7-2 to TRBJ2-7; 10 bases are shared with TRBD2. The CDR3 contains 15 residues. Germline V gene data show CDR1 as SGHTA and CDR2 as FQGNSA. V shed 4 bases and J 7 bases; nucleotides not matched to a gene: 10. CDR3 sequence: CASSSVRAGGFEQYF. CDR3 sequence (DNA): TGTGCCAGCAGCTCTGTAAGAGCGGGAGGGTTTGAGCAGTACTTC.

This chain connects TRBV19 to TRBJ1-5; TRBD1 agrees at 9 bases. V dropped 3 bases and J dropped 1; count of bases not matched to a gene: 7. The CDR3 is 17 residues long. Per the germline V gene, CDR1 is LNHDA and CDR2 is SQIVND (reference sequence). The CDR3 spells CASSIRDRAWSNQPQHF. CDR3 coding DNA: TGTGCCAGTAGTATCCGGGACAGGGCGTGGAGCAATCAGCCCCAGCATTTT.

V gene TRBV5-6 combines with J gene TRBJ1-5, with 8 bases that match TRBD1. The J segment lost 7 bases and the V segment lost 3 bases, leaving 6 bases of the junction unmatched. This CDR3 region has 14 residues. Per the germline V gene, CDR1 is SGHDT and CDR2 is YYEEEE. DNA for the CDR3: TGTGCCAGCAGCTCTCGGACAGGGAGGCAGCCCCAGCATTTT. It yields the protein CASSSRTGRQPQHF.

The V call is TRBV5-6, the J call TRBJ2-7; D ambiguous. The germline V gene has CDR1 SGHDT and CDR2 YYEEEE. Trimming cost V 3 bases and J 5 bases, with 12 bases left between them. There are 13 residues in the CDR3. DNA of the CDR3: TGTGCCAGCAGCTCCCGTCTCCCCAACGAGCAGTACTTC. Protein: CASSSRLPNEQYF.

The chain uses TRBV5-5 and TRBJ2-7; no firm D call. The CDR3 sequence is 15 residues long. The V end was cut by 0 bases, the J end by 0 bases, with 10 bases between. Germline lookup yields CDR1 SGHKS and CDR2 YYEKEE (reference sequence). CDR3 DNA: TGTGCCAGCAGCTTGGGACACCTGAGCTCCTACGAGCAGTACTTC. Amino acids: CASSLGHLSSYEQYF.

The chain has TRBV7-9 and TRBJ2-1, with D possibly called TRBD1 or TRBD2 (5 bases each). CDR3 length equals 15 residues. The V end lost 5 bases, the J end lost 5 bases, and 16 bases lay between the germline ends. The V gene's germline CDR1 is SEHNR and CDR2 FQNEAQ (reference sequence). The CDR3 coding sequence is TGTGCCAGCAGCCCACCGGGTGGGGGAGACAATGAGCAGTTCTTC. The encoded protein is CASSPPGGGDNEQFF.

As for this clone: This same CDR3 is encoded by further DNA sequences in the sample. The chain employs TRBV5-1 and TRBJ2-5; the match to TRBD1 covers 7 bases. This CDR3 has 14 amino acids. The V segment lost 4 bases and the J segment 1 base; nucleotides outside the gene matches: 4. CDR1 and CDR2 from the germline V gene are SGHRS and YFSETQ. CDR3 amino acids: CASSTGTVQETQYF. The CDR3 bases are TGCGCCAGCAGCACTGGGACAGTCCAAGAGACCCAGTACTTC.

The chain carries TRBV4-1 and TRBJ1-1; D gene unclear. Germline V gives CDR1 MGHRA, CDR2 YSYEKL. V was trimmed by 1 base and J by 2 bases, leaving 5 bases between them. This CDR3 has 13 amino acids. The CDR3 region is CASSQVINTEAFF. CDR3 in DNA: TGCGCCAGCAGCCAAGTAATAAACACTGAAGCTTTCTTT.

This clone was seen only a few times. The chain recombines TRBV27 with TRBJ2-7, with TRBD1 matching over 12 bases. With 3 bases clipped from V and 7 bases from J, the junction kept 10 bases outside the gene matches. Germline values: CDR1 MNHEY, CDR2 SMNVEV (reference sequence). This CDR3 region has 16 residues. The CDR3 loop is CASSFGSGQGAREQYF. The DNA for the CDR3 is TGTGCCAGCAGTTTCGGGTCGGGACAGGGGGCACGGGAGCAGTACTTC.

This clone was seen a few times. V is TRBV10-2 and J is TRBJ1-4, with D possibly being TRBD1 (5 bases). Germline-derived CDR1 and CDR2 are WSHSY and SAAADI. The CDR3 loop spans 14 amino acids. Trimming pared 2 bases from V and 7 bases from J, leaving 11 bases between. Here the CDR3 reads CASSEQGFGEKLFF. CDR3 coding DNA: TGCGCCAGCAGTGAGCAGGGTTTTGGTGAAAAACTGTTTTTT.

To note about this clone: With a much larger clone just one base away, this may be a read error. The CDR3, as DNA: TGTGCCAGCAGCGTGGGACAGGGAGAGACCCAGTACTTC. Its translation is CASSVGQGETQYF. J is TRBJ2-5 and V is TRBV9; 9 nucleotides agree with TRBD1. Germline V gene lookup returns CDR1 SGDLS and CDR2 YYNGEE. The CDR3 is 13 amino acids. Trimming took 2 bases from V and 4 from J; bases not matched to a gene: 0.

This sequence joins TRBV21-1 and TRBJ2-3; the D segment call TRBD2 is taken from the table without a DNA check. TRBV21-1 is described as a pseudogene. This CDR3 is 14 amino acids long. In DNA form, the CDR3 reads TGTGCCAGCAGCACCCGGGACTTCACAGATACGCAGTATTTT. It codes for CASSTRDFTDTQYF.

The gene calls are TRBV4-2 and TRBJ2-7; no clear D gene. The CDR3 spans 15 residues. CDR1 and CDR2 (germline): LGHNA, YNFKEQ. V was trimmed by 1 base and J by 0 bases, leaving 10 bases between them. The CDR3 here is CASSQVKDSSYEQYF. In DNA form, the CDR3 reads TGTGCCAGCAGCCAAGTGAAGGATAGCTCCTACGAGCAGTACTTC.

On this clone: The sample has other DNA sequences that encode this CDR3 too. CDR3 sequence reads: CASSPPPYNEQFF. As DNA, the CDR3 is TGTGCCAGCAGTCCACCTCCCTACAATGAGCAGTTCTTC. V and J are TRBV28 and TRBJ2-1; D not resolved. Germline V gene sequence: CDR1 MDHEN, CDR2 SYDVKM. The V end lost 5 bases, the J end lost 2 bases, and 7 bases lay between the germline ends. The CDR3 has 13 amino acids.

This sequence joins TRBV10-3 and TRBJ2-7, with D perhaps matching TRBD2 (5 bases). Germline loops: CDR1 ENHRY, CDR2 SYGVKD. The CDR3 has 14 residues. Between the trimmed V and J ends, which lost 0 bases and 6 bases, there was a span of 12 bases. The DNA for the CDR3 is TGTGCCATCAGTGAGTCGACCAGAGGGAGCGAGCAGTACTTC. Translation gives CAISESTRGSEQYF.

This chain connects TRBV9 to TRBJ2-7; TRBD2 matches at 11 bases. This CDR3 has 16 amino acids. Germline loops: CDR1 SGDLS, CDR2 YYNGEE. V was pared by 3 bases and J by 2 bases, with 7 bases of the junction left unmatched. The CDR3 region is CASSAETSGTTYEQYF. The CDR3 DNA reads as TGTGCCAGCAGCGCCGAGACTAGCGGGACAACCTACGAGCAGTACTTC.

The rearrangement links TRBV21-1 to TRBJ1-5; TRBD1 is taken as the D call from the table, unchecked against the DNA. TRBV21-1 is marked as a pseudogene. The CDR3 runs 19 residues. The CDR3 region has the DNA TGTGCCAGCAGCCTCCGAGGGCTTGGGACAGCCCTTAGCAATCAGCCCCAGCATTTT. Translation gives CASSLRGLGTALSNQPQHF.

The V gene is TRBV7-3, the J gene TRBJ1-1; no firm D call. Germline values: CDR1 SGHTA, CDR2 FQGTGA. This CDR3 contains 13 residues. Between the trimmed V and J ends, which lost 5 bases and 1 base, there was a span of 8 bases. CDR3 bases: TGTGCCAGCAGCAATAACCGGAACACTGAAGCTTTCTTT. It translates to CASSNNRNTEAFF.

V and J are TRBV25-1 and TRBJ1-2; D possibly corresponds to TRBD1 (6 bases). The germline gives CDR1 MGHDK, CDR2 SYGVNS. This CDR3 spans 14 amino acids. The V end was cut by 5 bases, the J end by 5 bases, with 15 bases between. In DNA form, the CDR3 reads TGTGCCAGCAGTCCGCAGTCTCAGGGGTATGGCTACACCTTC. This encodes CASSPQSQGYGYTF.

The V and J genes are TRBV14 and TRBJ2-1, with TRBD2 matching over 8 bases. The CDR3 has 16 amino acids. With V trimmed by 4 bases and J by 4 bases, 9 bases remained unmatched. Germline CDR1 SGHDN, CDR2 FVKESK. The CDR3 DNA reads TGTGCCAGCAGCCGAGCCGGGGGGGCGGCGTACAATGAGCAGTTCTTC. Translated, it gives CASSRAGGAAYNEQFF.

The CDR3: CASTSGRAGETQYF. The CDR3 nucleotides are TGTGCCAGCACTAGCGGGAGGGCCGGGGAGACCCAGTACTTC. The J gene is TRBJ2-5, the V gene TRBV4-2, with TRBD2 matching over 12 bases. The CDR3 is 14 residues long. Germline V gene data show CDR1 as LGHNA and CDR2 as YNFKEQ. V was pared by 7 bases and J by 5 bases, with 5 bases of the junction left unmatched.

CDR3 bases: TGTGCCACCAGCACCACCCCACGGCGCAGACAAAATGAAAAACTGTTTTTT. Its translation is CATSTTPRRRQNEKLFF. The V call is TRBV15, the J call TRBJ1-4; no reliable D call. Trimming took off 4 bases at V and 5 bases at J, with 20 bases between the two ends. Germline V gene lookup returns CDR1 LNHNV and CDR2 YYDKDF (reference sequence). This CDR3 is 17 amino acids long.

The V and J genes are TRBV5-1 and TRBJ1-5, with unresolved D. Trimming took 7 bases from V and 0 from J, leaving 5 bases between them. The V gene's germline CDR1 is SGHRS and CDR2 YFSETQ. There are 12 residues in the CDR3. CDR3 region: CASQDSNQPQHF. The CDR3 DNA is TGCGCCAGCCAGGATAGCAATCAGCCCCAGCATTTT. The variable domain in full, with the rest retrieved from reference TRBV5-1 and TRBJ1-5, is KAGVTQTPRYLIKTRGQQVTLSCSPISGHRSVSWYQQTPGQGLQFLFEYFSETQRNKGNFPGRFSGRQFSNSRSEMNVSTLELGDSALYLCASQDSNQPQHFGDGTRLSIL.